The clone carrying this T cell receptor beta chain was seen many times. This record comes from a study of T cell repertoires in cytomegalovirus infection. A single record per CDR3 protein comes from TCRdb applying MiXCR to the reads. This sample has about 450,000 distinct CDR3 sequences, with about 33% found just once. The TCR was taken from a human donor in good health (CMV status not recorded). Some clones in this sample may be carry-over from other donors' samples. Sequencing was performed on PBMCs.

CDR3 sequence reads: CASSPGTGGTYEQYF. CDR3 DNA: TGCGCCAGCAGCCCCGGGACAGGGGGAACCTACGAGCAGTACTTC. This chain joins TRBV5-1 and TRBJ2-7, with 11 bases matching TRBD1. The V gene end was trimmed by 4 bases and the J gene end by 2 bases; junction bases not matched to a gene: 5. This CDR3 has 15 residues. From germline, CDR1 is SGHRS and CDR2 YFSETQ.